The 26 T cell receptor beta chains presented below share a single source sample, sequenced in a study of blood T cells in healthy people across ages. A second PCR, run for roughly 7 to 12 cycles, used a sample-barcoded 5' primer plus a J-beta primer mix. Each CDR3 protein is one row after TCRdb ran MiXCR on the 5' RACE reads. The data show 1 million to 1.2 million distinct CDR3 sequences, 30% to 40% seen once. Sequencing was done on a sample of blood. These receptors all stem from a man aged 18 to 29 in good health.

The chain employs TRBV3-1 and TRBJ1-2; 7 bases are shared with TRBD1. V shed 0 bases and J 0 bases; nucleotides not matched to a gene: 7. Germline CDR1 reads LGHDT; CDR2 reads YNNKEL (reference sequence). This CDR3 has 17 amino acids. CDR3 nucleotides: TGTGCCAGCAGCCAAGAACCCCTACAGGGGCCTAACTATGGCTACACCTTC. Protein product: CASSQEPLQGPNYGYTF.

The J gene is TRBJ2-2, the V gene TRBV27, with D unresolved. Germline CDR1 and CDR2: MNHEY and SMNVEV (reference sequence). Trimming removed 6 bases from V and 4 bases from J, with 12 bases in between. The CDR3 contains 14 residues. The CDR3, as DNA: TGTGCCAGCAGCATAGGGTCGGGCACCGGGGAGCTGTTTTTT. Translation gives CASSIGSGTGELFF.

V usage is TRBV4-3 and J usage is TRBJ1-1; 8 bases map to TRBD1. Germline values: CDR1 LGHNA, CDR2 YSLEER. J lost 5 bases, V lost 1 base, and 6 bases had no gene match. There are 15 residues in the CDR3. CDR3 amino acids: CASSQVDRGRTEAFF. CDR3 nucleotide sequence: TGCGCCAGCAGCCAAGTAGACAGGGGAAGGACTGAAGCTTTCTTT.

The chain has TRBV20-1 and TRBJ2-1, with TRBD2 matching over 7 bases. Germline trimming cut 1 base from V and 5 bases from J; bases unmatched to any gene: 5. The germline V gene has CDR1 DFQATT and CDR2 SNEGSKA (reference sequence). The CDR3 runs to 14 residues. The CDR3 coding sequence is TGCAGTGCTAGAGGCGGGGGAGCAAACAATGAGCAGTTCTTC. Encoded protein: CSARGGGANNEQFF.

CDR3 residues: CASSRGQVTLEAFF. The CDR3, as DNA: TGTGCCAGCAGTCGCGGACAAGTTACACTTGAAGCTTTCTTT. The J gene is TRBJ1-1, the V gene TRBV6-5; possibly TRBD1 for D (5 bases). In germline, CDR1 is MNHEY, CDR2 SVGAGI. The CDR3 runs to 14 residues. The V gene lost 5 bases and the J gene lost 7 bases, with 17 bases spanning the gap.

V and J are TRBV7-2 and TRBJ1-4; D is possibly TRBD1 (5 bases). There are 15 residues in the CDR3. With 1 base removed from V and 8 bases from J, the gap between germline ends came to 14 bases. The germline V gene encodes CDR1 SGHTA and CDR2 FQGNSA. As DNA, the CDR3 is TGTGCCAGCAGCTTAGTGGGACGCCTAGGAGAAAAACTGTTTTTT. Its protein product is CASSLVGRLGEKLFF.

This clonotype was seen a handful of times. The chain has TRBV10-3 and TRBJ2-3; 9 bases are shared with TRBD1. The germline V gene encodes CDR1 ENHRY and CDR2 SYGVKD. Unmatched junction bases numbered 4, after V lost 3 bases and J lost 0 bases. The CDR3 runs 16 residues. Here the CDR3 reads CAISDGTGFSTDTQYF. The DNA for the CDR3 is TGTGCCATCAGTGACGGGACAGGGTTTAGCACAGATACGCAGTATTTT.

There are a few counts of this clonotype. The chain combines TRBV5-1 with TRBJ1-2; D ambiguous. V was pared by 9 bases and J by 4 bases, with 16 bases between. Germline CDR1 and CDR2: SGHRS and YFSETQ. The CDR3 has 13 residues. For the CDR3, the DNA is TGCGCCACAGCGACGGAAGGAGGCTATGGCTACACCTTC. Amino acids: CATATEGGYGYTF.

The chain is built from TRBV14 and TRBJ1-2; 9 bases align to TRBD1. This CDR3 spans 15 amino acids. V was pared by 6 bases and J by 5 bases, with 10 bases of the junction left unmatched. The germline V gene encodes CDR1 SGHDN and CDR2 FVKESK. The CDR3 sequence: CASSERDREPYGYTF. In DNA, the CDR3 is TGTGCCAGCAGTGAAAGGGACAGGGAACCATATGGCTACACCTTC.

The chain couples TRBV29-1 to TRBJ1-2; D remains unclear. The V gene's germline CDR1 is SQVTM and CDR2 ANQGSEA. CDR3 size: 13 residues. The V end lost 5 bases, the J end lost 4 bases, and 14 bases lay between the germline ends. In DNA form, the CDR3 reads TGCAGCGTTTGGAGTAGTAATAGCTATGGCTACACCTTC. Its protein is CSVWSSNSYGYTF.

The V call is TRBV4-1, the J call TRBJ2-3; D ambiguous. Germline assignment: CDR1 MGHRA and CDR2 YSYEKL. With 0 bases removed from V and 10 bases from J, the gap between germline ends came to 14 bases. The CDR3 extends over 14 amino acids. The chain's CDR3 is CASSQDSAAIAQYF. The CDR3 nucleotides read TGCGCCAGCAGCCAAGATTCGGCGGCTATAGCGCAGTATTTT.

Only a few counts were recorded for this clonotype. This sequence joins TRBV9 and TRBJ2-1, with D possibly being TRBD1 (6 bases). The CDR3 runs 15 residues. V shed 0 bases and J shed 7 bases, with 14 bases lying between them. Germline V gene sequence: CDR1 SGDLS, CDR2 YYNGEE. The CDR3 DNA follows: TGTGCCAGCAGCGTAGGTCAGGGGCTTAGGAATGAGCAGTTCTTC. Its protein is CASSVGQGLRNEQFF.

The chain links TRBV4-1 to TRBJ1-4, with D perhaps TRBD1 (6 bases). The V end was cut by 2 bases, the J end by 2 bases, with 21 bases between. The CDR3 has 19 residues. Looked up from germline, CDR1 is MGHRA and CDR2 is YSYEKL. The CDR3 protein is CASSQRVGGGIWTNEKLFF. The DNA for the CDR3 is TGCGCCAGCAGCCAAAGAGTAGGCGGGGGCATATGGACTAATGAAAAACTGTTTTTT.

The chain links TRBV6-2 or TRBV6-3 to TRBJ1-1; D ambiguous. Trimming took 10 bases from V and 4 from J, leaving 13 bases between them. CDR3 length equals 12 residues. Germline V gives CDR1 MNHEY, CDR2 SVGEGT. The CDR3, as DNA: TGTGCCACCTACCGCCTGGGCACTGAAGCTTTCTTT. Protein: CATYRLGTEAFF.

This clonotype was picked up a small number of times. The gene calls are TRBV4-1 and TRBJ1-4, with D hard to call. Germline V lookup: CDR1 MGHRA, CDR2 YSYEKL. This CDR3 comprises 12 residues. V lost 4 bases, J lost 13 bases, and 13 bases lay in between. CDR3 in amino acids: CASSLLGRVLFF. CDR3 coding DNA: TGCGCCAGCAGCCTCCTCGGACGGGTACTGTTTTTT.

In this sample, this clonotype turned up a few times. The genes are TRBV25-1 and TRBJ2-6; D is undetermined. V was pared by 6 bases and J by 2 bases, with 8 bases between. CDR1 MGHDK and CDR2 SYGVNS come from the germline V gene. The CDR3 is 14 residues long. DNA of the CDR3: TGTGCCAGCAGGGCCCGCGCTGGGGCCAACGTCCTGACTTTC. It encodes CASRARAGANVLTF.

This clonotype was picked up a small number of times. The chain's CDR3 is CASSLAPDSYEQYF. The CDR3 DNA sequence: TGCGCCAGCAGCTTGGCCCCGGACAGCTACGAGCAGTACTTC. The rearrangement links TRBV5-1 to TRBJ2-7; D is possibly TRBD1 (6 bases). This CDR3 contains 14 residues. The germline V gene has CDR1 SGHRS and CDR2 YFSETQ. Between the trimmed V and J ends, which lost 0 bases and 3 bases, there was a span of 10 bases.

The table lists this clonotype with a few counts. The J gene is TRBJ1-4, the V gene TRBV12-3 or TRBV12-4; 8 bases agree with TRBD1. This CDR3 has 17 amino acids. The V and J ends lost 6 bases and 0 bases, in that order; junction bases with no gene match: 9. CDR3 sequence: CASSPDRGSATNEKLFF. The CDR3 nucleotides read TGTGCCAGCAGCCCCGACAGGGGAAGCGCAACTAATGAAAAACTGTTTTTT.

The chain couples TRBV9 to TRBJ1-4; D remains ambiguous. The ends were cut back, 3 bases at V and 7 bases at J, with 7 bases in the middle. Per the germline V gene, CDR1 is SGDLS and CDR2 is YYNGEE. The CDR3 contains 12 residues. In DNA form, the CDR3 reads TGTGCCAGCAGCGGTTTTCCTGAAAAACTGTTTTTT. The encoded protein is CASSGFPEKLFF.

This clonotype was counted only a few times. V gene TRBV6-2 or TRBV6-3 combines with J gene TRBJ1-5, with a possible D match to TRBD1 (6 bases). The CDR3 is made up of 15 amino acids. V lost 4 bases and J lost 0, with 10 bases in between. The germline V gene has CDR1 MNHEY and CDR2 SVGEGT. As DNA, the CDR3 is TGTGCCAGCAGTTCGGACAGTTATAGCAATCAGCCCCAGCATTTT. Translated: CASSSDSYSNQPQHF.

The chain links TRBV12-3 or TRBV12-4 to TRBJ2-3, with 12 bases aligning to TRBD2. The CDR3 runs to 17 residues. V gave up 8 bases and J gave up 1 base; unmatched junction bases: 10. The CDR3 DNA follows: TGTGCCAGCTGCGGACTAGCGGGGCCACCCGGCACAGATACGCAGTATTTT. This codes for CASCGLAGPPGTDTQYF.

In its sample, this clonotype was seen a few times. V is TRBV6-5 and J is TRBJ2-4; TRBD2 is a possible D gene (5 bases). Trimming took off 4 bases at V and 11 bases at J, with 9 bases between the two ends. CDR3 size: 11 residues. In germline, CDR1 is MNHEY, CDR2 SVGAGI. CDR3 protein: CASSSAGVQYF. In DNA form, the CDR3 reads TGTGCCAGCAGTTCCGCCGGGGTTCAGTACTTC.

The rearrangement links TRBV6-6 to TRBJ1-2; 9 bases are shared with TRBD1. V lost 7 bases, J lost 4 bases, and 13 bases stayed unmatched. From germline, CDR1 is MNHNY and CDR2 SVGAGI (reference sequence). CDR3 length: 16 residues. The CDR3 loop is CASTQTRTGEFYGYTF. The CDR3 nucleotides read TGTGCCAGCACTCAGACACGGACAGGGGAGTTCTATGGCTACACCTTC.

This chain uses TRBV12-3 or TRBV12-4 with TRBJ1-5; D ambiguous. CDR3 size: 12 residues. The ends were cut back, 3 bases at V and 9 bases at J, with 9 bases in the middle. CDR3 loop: CASSLTRRPQHF. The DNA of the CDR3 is TGTGCCAGCAGTTTGACCCGGAGGCCCCAGCATTTT.

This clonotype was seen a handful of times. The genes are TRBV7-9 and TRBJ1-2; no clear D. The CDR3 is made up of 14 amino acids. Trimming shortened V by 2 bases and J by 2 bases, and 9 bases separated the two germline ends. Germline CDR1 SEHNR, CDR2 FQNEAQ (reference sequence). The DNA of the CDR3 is TGTGCCAGCAGCTTAATCCAGCTAAACTATGGCTACACCTTC. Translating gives CASSLIQLNYGYTF.

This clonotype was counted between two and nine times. CDR3 sequence: CASDRGQGGSEQYF. The DNA of the CDR3 is TGTGCCAGCGATCGAGGACAGGGAGGGAGTGAGCAGTACTTC. The V gene is TRBV25-1, the J gene TRBJ2-7, with D maybe TRBD1 (8 bases). The CDR3 is made up of 14 amino acids. Per germline, CDR1 MGHDK and CDR2 SYGVNS. V lost 8 bases, J lost 7 bases, and 21 bases lay in between.